One and the same sample provided the 31 T cell receptor beta chains below, sequenced in a study of response to subunit inactivated influenza vaccine. TCRdb called the RT-PCR reads again in MiXCR, with one record for every CDR3 protein. The sample holds about 830,000 distinct CDR3 sequences, approximately 17% seen once. Specimen: PBMCs from blood, collected about 5 days after vaccination. The receptors come from a man aged 45-65 years who received an inactivated influenza vaccine.

This rearrangement joins TRBV24-1 to TRBJ2-2; 7 nucleotides align to TRBD1. The CDR3 sequence is 15 residues long. Germline V gene sequence: CDR1 KGHDR, CDR2 SFDVKD. The V segment lost 5 bases and the J segment 5 bases; nucleotides outside the gene matches: 7. The CDR3 nucleotides are TGTGCCACCAGTGGTCGGACAGGCGGAACCGGGGAGCTGTTTTTT. Translated, it gives CATSGRTGGTGELFF.

This clonotype was picked up many times. CDR3 coding DNA: TGCAGCGTCTTAGCTGCGGGGGCCGGTGAGCAGTTCTTC. Protein: CSVLAAGAGEQFF. This sequence joins TRBV29-1 and TRBJ2-1, with D possibly TRBD2 on 7 matching bases. Trimming stripped 6 bases from V and 9 bases from J, with 18 bases between. The CDR3 spans 13 residues. Germline CDR1 SQVTM, CDR2 ANQGSEA.

This clonotype was recorded many times. The rearrangement uses TRBV15 and TRBJ2-2, with D perhaps matching TRBD2 (6 bases). V gave up 3 bases and J gave up 5 bases, with 19 bases separating them. Germline V gives CDR1 LNHNV, CDR2 YYDKDF (reference sequence). There are 17 residues in the CDR3. The CDR3 reads CATSSTRTGVRTGELFF. The CDR3 coding sequence is TGTGCCACCAGCAGCACCCGGACGGGGGTGAGGACCGGGGAGCTGTTTTTT.

This clonotype showed up just a few times. The chain combines TRBV6-2 or TRBV6-3 with TRBJ2-3, with a weak D call TRBD2 (6 bases). The length of the CDR3 is 15 residues. The germline V gene has CDR1 MNHEY and CDR2 SVGEGT. V was trimmed by 1 base and J by 0 bases, leaving 8 bases between them. CDR3 in amino acids: CASSYLRGSTDTQYF. In nucleotides, the CDR3 is TGTGCCAGCAGTTACTTGCGGGGTAGCACAGATACGCAGTATTTT.

The V and J genes are TRBV6-5 and TRBJ1-5; 9 nucleotides line up with TRBD1. The ends lost 0 bases at V and 4 bases at J; junction bases unmatched: 7. This CDR3 is built from 17 residues. The germline CDR1 and CDR2 sequences are MNHEY and SVGAGI. CDR3 sequence: CASSYSRGTGNNQPQHF. As DNA, the CDR3 is TGTGCCAGCAGTTACTCCCGGGGGACAGGGAATAATCAGCCCCAGCATTTT.

A few counts support this clonotype. The V gene is TRBV20-1, the J gene TRBJ2-1, with 10 bases identical to TRBD1. Trimming removed 4 bases from V and 8 bases from J; junction bases left unmatched: 8. This CDR3 spans 14 amino acids. CDR1 DFQATT and CDR2 SNEGSKA come from the germline V gene (reference sequence). The CDR3 coding sequence is TGCAGTGCTACCGGGACAGGGGCGCGTGATGAGCAGTTCTTC. It codes for CSATGTGARDEQFF.

This clonotype was observed a handful of times. V gene TRBV6-6 combines with J gene TRBJ1-2, with TRBD1 matching over 7 bases. The CDR3 is made up of 13 amino acids. With 5 bases clipped from V and 6 bases from J, the junction kept 6 bases outside the gene matches. Germline CDR1 and CDR2: MNHNY and SVGAGI (reference sequence). The DNA of the CDR3 is TGTGCCAGCAGTCAGCGACAGGGTGATGGCTACACCTTC. This translates into CASSQRQGDGYTF.

The chain uses TRBV20-1 and TRBJ2-1, with a tentative D call TRBD1 (5 bases). The CDR3 contains 15 residues. Between the trimmed V and J ends, which lost 0 bases and 4 bases, there was a span of 13 bases. Germline V gene sequence: CDR1 DFQATT, CDR2 SNEGSKA (reference sequence). This CDR3 is CSARDPQGIYNEQFF. CDR3 sequence (DNA): TGCAGTGCTAGAGATCCCCAGGGTATTTACAATGAGCAGTTCTTC.

This chain links TRBV28 with TRBJ1-5; D unclear. Germline values: CDR1 MDHEN, CDR2 SYDVKM. This CDR3 comprises 12 residues. V gave up 7 bases and J gave up 2 bases, with 6 bases separating them. DNA for the CDR3: TGTGCCAGCAACAGCGGCAATCAGCCCCAGCATTTT. Amino acid sequence: CASNSGNQPQHF. Full variable domain (missing parts from reference TRBV28 and TRBJ1-5): DVKVTQSSRYLVKRTGEKVFLECVQDMDHENMFWYRQDPGLGLRLIYFSYDVKMKEKGDIPEGYSVSREKKERFSLILESASTNQTSMYLCASNSGNQPQHFGDGTRLSIL.

This clonotype appeared a few times. The rearrangement links TRBV5-1 to TRBJ2-3; perhaps TRBD1 as D (5 bases). The CDR3 runs to 17 residues. Per germline, CDR1 SGHRS and CDR2 YFSETQ. Trimming took 3 bases from V and 3 from J, leaving 20 bases between them. As DNA, the CDR3 is TGCGCCAGCAGCTCCCGCCCCATGGGGCGAATAACAGATACGCAGTATTTT. Translating gives CASSSRPMGRITDTQYF.

This clonotype was observed a few times. The chain carries TRBV5-6 and TRBJ2-2; D is perhaps TRBD2 (5 bases). V was clipped by 4 bases and J by 2 bases, with 9 bases between them. CDR3 size: 14 residues. Germline V CDR1 and CDR2: SGHDT, YYEEEE. CDR3 DNA: TGTGCCAGCAGCCGACGGACTAACACCGGGGAGCTGTTTTTT. Its translation: CASSRRTNTGELFF.

This clonotype has just a few counts. This chain connects TRBV6-2 or TRBV6-3 to TRBJ2-5; D call uncertain. This CDR3 region has 15 residues. Germline-derived CDR1 and CDR2 are MNHEY and SVGEGT. The ends were cut back, 0 bases at V and 0 bases at J, with 8 bases in the middle. As DNA, the CDR3 is TGTGCCAGCAGTTACTCGGTGCGGAACCAAGAGACCCAGTACTTC. It encodes CASSYSVRNQETQYF.

This clonotype was seen more than once but under ten times. The chain couples TRBV24-1 to TRBJ2-3, with 9 bases matching TRBD1. CDR3 length: 13 amino acids. The junction had 2 bases not matched to a gene; V was cut back by 5 bases and J by 6 bases. CDR1 and CDR2 from the germline V gene are KGHDR and SFDVKD. The CDR3 here is CATSGDREDTQYF. The CDR3 DNA reads TGTGCCACCAGTGGGGACAGGGAGGATACGCAGTATTTT.

This clonotype has a handful of counts. This sequence joins TRBV20-1 and TRBJ2-7; a possible D gene is TRBD2 (5 bases). From germline, CDR1 is DFQATT and CDR2 SNEGSKA (reference sequence). V was pared by 2 bases and J by 2 bases, with 16 bases between. The CDR3 contains 15 residues. The CDR3 nucleotides read TGCAGTGCTAGATACAACGCGGGCGCAGCCTACGAGCAGTACTTC. This codes for CSARYNAGAAYEQYF.

A few counts support this clonotype. The chain couples TRBV11-2 to TRBJ2-2; 11 nucleotides match TRBD2. The J segment lost 0 bases and the V segment lost 4 bases, leaving 7 bases of the junction unmatched. CDR3 length equals 18 residues. Germline V gives CDR1 SGHAT, CDR2 FQNNGV. The CDR3 reads CASSSGLAGIANTGELFF. In DNA form, the CDR3 reads TGTGCCAGCAGCTCCGGACTAGCGGGTATCGCGAACACCGGGGAGCTGTTTTTT.

The chain recombines TRBV5-1 with TRBJ2-6; 7 bases are shared with TRBD1. CDR3 length: 14 residues. Germline V gene sequence: CDR1 SGHRS, CDR2 YFSETQ. Trimming removed 4 bases from V and 7 bases from J; junction bases left unmatched: 5. CDR3 amino acids: CASSARQGANVLTF. The CDR3 coding sequence is TGCGCCAGCAGCGCCCGACAGGGAGCCAACGTCCTGACTTTC.

This clonotype turned up a few times. The chain has TRBV9 and TRBJ2-5, with D perhaps TRBD1 or TRBD2 (6 bases each). The CDR3 extends over 17 amino acids. Trimming took 0 bases from V and 0 from J, leaving 15 bases between them. CDR1 is SGDLS and CDR2 is YYNGEE in the germline V gene. CDR3: CASSVGGLGGYQETQYF. In DNA, the CDR3 is TGTGCCAGCAGCGTAGGGGGTTTGGGGGGCTACCAAGAGACCCAGTACTTC.

This clonotype was observed a few times. The J gene is TRBJ2-1, the V gene TRBV2, with a tentative D call TRBD2 (6 bases). This CDR3 contains 13 residues. CDR1 is SNHLY and CDR2 is FYNNEI in the germline V gene. The V gene lost 2 bases and the J gene lost 8 bases, with 10 bases spanning the gap. The CDR3 DNA sequence: TGTGCCAGCAGTGAACTAGCGCTCGATGAGCAGTTCTTC. Protein product: CASSELALDEQFF.

The rearrangement uses TRBV9 and TRBJ1-3; a weak D match, TRBD1 (5 bases). V was pared by 3 bases and J by 4 bases, with 14 bases between. Germline CDR1 reads SGDLS; CDR2 reads YYNGEE. The length of the CDR3 is 15 residues. The CDR3 loop reads CASSATGTSGNTIYF. DNA of the CDR3: TGTGCCAGCAGCGCAACGGGGACGTCCGGAAACACCATATATTTT. Together with reference TRBV9 and TRBJ1-3, the CDR3 gives the full variable domain: DSGVTQTPKHLITATGQRVTLRCSPRSGDLSVYWYQQSLDQGLQFLIQYYNGEERAKGNILERFSAQQFPDLHSELNLSSLELGDSALYFCASSATGTSGNTIYFGEGSWLTVV.

This clonotype was seen at least ten times. The J gene is TRBJ2-7, the V gene TRBV10-3; the D is unclear. The V end was cut by 6 bases, the J end by 3 bases, with 9 bases between. CDR1 ENHRY and CDR2 SYGVKD come from the germline V gene. The CDR3 totals 12 residues. Here the CDR3 reads CAISRPDYEQYF. For the CDR3, the DNA is TGTGCCATCAGCCGGCCTGACTACGAGCAGTACTTC.

This chain uses TRBV7-2 with TRBJ2-3; the D gene is possibly TRBD1 (5 bases). The CDR3 runs to 16 residues. The ends were cut back, 7 bases at V and 3 bases at J, with 20 bases in the middle. Germline V lookup: CDR1 SGHTA, CDR2 FQGNSA. The CDR3 region has the DNA TGTGCCAGCACCCGGCAGTCTGGCAGGGAAACAGATACGCAGTATTTT. Translation gives CASTRQSGRETDTQYF.

The V and J genes are TRBV24-1 and TRBJ2-1; 11 nucleotides align to TRBD2. CDR1 KGHDR and CDR2 SFDVKD come from the germline V gene. This CDR3 contains 15 residues. Trimming cost V 5 bases and J 6 bases; bases outside gene matches: 5. CDR3 DNA: TGTGCCACCAGTGTGTTGACTAGCGGGATCAATGAGCAGTTCTTC. This sequence encodes CATSVLTSGINEQFF.

V usage is TRBV2 and J usage is TRBJ2-1; D is perhaps TRBD2 (5 bases). The V and J ends lost 5 bases and 3 bases respectively, with 23 bases between them. Per germline, CDR1 SNHLY and CDR2 FYNNEI. This CDR3 is built from 18 residues. In DNA form, the CDR3 reads TGTGCCAGCAGTCCCACCGGGTTACTAGGTCGGCACTACAATGAGCAGTTCTTC. Amino acids: CASSPTGLLGRHYNEQFF.

Only a few counts were recorded for this clonotype. The chain joins TRBV29-1 to TRBJ2-1; 7 positions match TRBD2. The CDR3 extends over 10 amino acids. V gave up 3 bases and J gave up 15 bases; unmatched junction bases: 5. Germline CDR1 reads SQVTM; CDR2 reads ANQGSEA. The CDR3 is CSVDTAGSFF. CDR3 nucleotide sequence: TGCAGCGTTGATACAGCGGGATCGTTCTTC.

The chain joins TRBV12-3 or TRBV12-4 to TRBJ2-5; 8 bases line up with TRBD2. The CDR3 runs 16 residues. The V gene end was trimmed by 2 bases and the J gene end by 1 base; junction bases not matched to a gene: 6. The CDR3 loop reads CASSLSGGGSQETQYF. In DNA form, the CDR3 reads TGTGCCAGCAGTTTATCCGGCGGGGGGAGCCAAGAGACCCAGTACTTC.

This clonotype showed up just a few times. The genes are TRBV16 and TRBJ2-5; D is unclear. V was cut by 4 bases and J by 2 bases, with 11 bases left in between. The V gene's germline CDR1 is KGHSY and CDR2 FQNENV. The CDR3 sequence is 14 residues long. The CDR3: CASSRTGPQETQYF. The CDR3 nucleotides read TGTGCCAGCAGCCGGACGGGTCCTCAAGAGACCCAGTACTTC. Filled out from reference TRBV16 and TRBJ2-5, the complete variable domain reads GEEVAQTPKHLVRGEGQKAKLYCAPIKGHSYVFWYQQVLKNEFKFLISFQNENVFDETGMPKERFSAKCLPNSPCSLEIQATKLEDSAVYFCASSRTGPQETQYFGPGTRLLVL.

This clonotype has just a few counts. The rearrangement links TRBV7-9 to TRBJ1-2; the D gene is possibly TRBD1 (5 bases). In germline, CDR1 is SEHNR, CDR2 FQNEAQ (reference sequence). V lost 1 base to trimming and J lost 10 bases, with 13 bases between them. This CDR3 is built from 13 residues. For the CDR3, the DNA is TGTGCCAGCAGCTTAGAGTCCAGGGCCTCCTACACCTTC. Translating gives CASSLESRASYTF. The full variable domain, rest sourced from reference TRBV7-9 and TRBJ1-2, is DTGVSQNPRHKITKRGQNVTFRCDPISEHNRLYWYRQTLGQGPEFLTYFQNEAQLEKSRLLSDRFSAERPKGSFSTLEIQRTEQGDSAMYLCASSLESRASYTFGSGTRLTVV.

This clonotype was counted between two and nine times. The chain is built from TRBV12-3 or TRBV12-4 and TRBJ2-2, with 10 bases identical to TRBD1. The CDR3 spans 23 residues. Trimming took 1 base from V and 2 from J; bases not matched to a gene: 22. The CDR3 DNA reads as TGTGCCAGCAGTTTAGAGACCGTTTGGGACAGGGGACCCGGTAAACTTAACACCGGGGAGCTGTTTTTT. The encoded protein is CASSLETVWDRGPGKLNTGELFF.

This clonotype was found a few times. The rearrangement joins TRBV4-1 to TRBJ2-3, with unresolved D. CDR1 MGHRA and CDR2 YSYEKL come from the germline V gene. This CDR3 has 14 residues. Trimming removed 0 bases from V and 0 bases from J, with 4 bases in between. The CDR3, as DNA: TGCGCCAGCAGCCAAGAGGCGAGCACAGATACGCAGTATTTT. This translates into CASSQEASTDTQYF.

The table lists this clonotype with many counts. V usage is TRBV3-1 and J usage is TRBJ2-7; D may be TRBD1 (5 bases). The V end was cut by 4 bases, the J end by 0 bases, with 13 bases between. The CDR3 has 15 amino acids. Germline values: CDR1 LGHDT, CDR2 YNNKEL (reference sequence). This CDR3 reads CASSLRQGVSYEQYF. The CDR3 region has the DNA TGTGCCAGCAGCCTCCGTCAAGGGGTCTCCTACGAGCAGTACTTC.

The table lists this clonotype with many counts. The chain couples TRBV5-1 to TRBJ1-4; maybe TRBD1 (5 bases). Trimming left V 0 bases short and J 8 bases short, with 14 bases between. The CDR3 sequence is 15 residues long. From germline, CDR1 is SGHRS and CDR2 YFSETQ. CDR3 in amino acids: CASSLDSAGGEKLFF. The CDR3 DNA is TGCGCCAGCAGCTTGGATTCGGCGGGGGGGGAAAAACTGTTTTTT.